The next 28 T cell receptor beta chains were all read from a single sample in a study of beta chain features in type 1 diabetes. Investigators reverse transcribed all isolated RNA, so they sequenced expressed TCRB transcripts. Repertoires were generated with immunoSEQ multiplex PCR, while TCRdb's copy carries only in-frame clones and drops some. The data hold approximately 140,000 clones, with under 60% observed a single time. Material for sequencing was Tregs from blood. These receptors were obtained from a young man in good health.

This clone showed up just a few times. The chain carries TRBV19 and TRBJ1-1; tentative D call: TRBD1 (6 bases). Trimming cost V 6 bases and J 0 bases, with 8 bases left between them. Germline V gene lookup returns CDR1 LNHDA and CDR2 SQIVND (reference sequence). The CDR3 covers 13 residues. This CDR3 is CASSPGVNTEAFF. The CDR3 nucleotides are TGTGCCAGTAGCCCAGGGGTGAACACTGAAGCTTTCTTT.

J is TRBJ2-3 and V is TRBV19, with TRBD2 identical over 13 bases. Looked up from germline, CDR1 is LNHDA and CDR2 is SQIVND (reference sequence). The CDR3 runs to 15 residues. Unmatched junction bases numbered 5, after V lost 7 bases and J lost 4 bases. The CDR3: CASKRTSGRADTQYF. The CDR3 nucleotides read TGTGCCAGTAAGAGGACTAGCGGGAGAGCAGATACGCAGTATTTT.

V gene TRBV5-6 combines with J gene TRBJ2-7; TRBD2 matches at 12 bases. Germline CDR1 and CDR2: SGHDT and YYEEEE. J lost 5 bases, V lost 4 bases, and 7 bases had no gene match. CDR3 length: 15 residues. CDR3 protein: CASSIPGLAGHEQYF. The DNA for the CDR3 is TGTGCCAGCAGCATACCGGGACTAGCGGGTCACGAGCAGTACTTC.

CDR3 loop: CASSLLTGSHNEQFF. CDR3 coding DNA: TGTGCCAGCAGCTTACTTACAGGGTCCCACAATGAGCAGTTCTTC. The V gene is TRBV11-2, the J gene TRBJ2-1; weak D call: TRBD1 (6 bases). Per the germline V gene, CDR1 is SGHAT and CDR2 is FQNNGV. With 2 bases removed from V and 5 bases from J, the gap between germline ends came to 13 bases. The CDR3 runs 15 residues.

The chain couples TRBV10-3 to TRBJ2-2, with 10 bases lining up with TRBD2. J gave up 7 bases and V 4 bases, and 6 bases lay outside the gene matches. The CDR3 is 15 amino acids. The germline V gene encodes CDR1 ENHRY and CDR2 SYGVKD. The CDR3 reads CAISGQSGGVGELFF. The CDR3 region has the DNA TGTGCCATCAGTGGGCAGAGCGGGGGGGTCGGGGAGCTGTTTTTT.

The chain has TRBV7-2 and TRBJ2-4; D is undetermined. This CDR3 contains 16 residues. The germline V gene has CDR1 SGHTA and CDR2 FQGNSA. The V end was cut by 5 bases, the J end by 0 bases, with 14 bases between. The CDR3 DNA reads as TGTGCCAGCAGCACTTACGGCAGGCTAGCCAAAAACATTCAGTACTTC. Amino acids: CASSTYGRLAKNIQYF.

The V call is TRBV19, the J call TRBJ2-1; D gene ambiguous. CDR3 length equals 11 residues. Germline-derived CDR1 and CDR2 are LNHDA and SQIVND (reference sequence). V gave up 5 bases and J gave up 10 bases, with 9 bases separating them. Written as DNA, the CDR3 is TGTGCCAGTAGTGGAGTCATAGAGCAGTTCTTC. It encodes CASSGVIEQFF. Full variable domain (missing parts from reference TRBV19 and TRBJ2-1): DGGITQSPKYLFRKEGQNVTLSCEQNLNHDAMYWYRQDPGQGLRLIYYSQIVNDFQKGDIAEGYSVSREKKESFPLTVTSAQKNPTAFYLCASSGVIEQFFGPGTRLTVL.

The CDR3 DNA is TGTGCCTGGACTAACTCGCTCGGGACTGAAGCTTTCTTT. This sequence encodes CAWTNSLGTEAFF. The chain carries TRBV30 and TRBJ1-1; D unresolved. Trimming left V 4 bases short and J 5 bases short, with 14 bases between. Germline V gives CDR1 GTSNPN, CDR2 SVGIG (reference sequence). This CDR3 is 13 amino acids long.

The gene calls are TRBV7-9 and TRBJ2-1; 10 bases are a match to TRBD2. From germline, CDR1 is SEHNR and CDR2 FQNEAQ (reference sequence). The CDR3 is made up of 15 amino acids. Losses at the gene ends were 7 bases for V and 8 bases for J; bases not matched to a gene: 11. In DNA form, the CDR3 reads TGTGCCAGCACCCAGGGAGTAGCGGGGGGAGATGAGCAGTTCTTC. This translates into CASTQGVAGGDEQFF.

The J gene is TRBJ2-3, the V gene TRBV7-9; no firm D call. Germline CDR1 and CDR2: SEHNR and FQNEAQ (reference sequence). CDR3 length: 11 residues. V was shortened by 0 bases and J by 8 bases, with 3 bases between the two germline ends. CDR3 region: CASSLAGTQYF. For the CDR3, the DNA is TGTGCCAGCAGCTTAGCCGGTACGCAGTATTTT.

The V and J genes are TRBV19 and TRBJ1-2, with no clear D. In germline, CDR1 is LNHDA, CDR2 SQIVND (reference sequence). This CDR3 region has 14 residues. V was pared by 4 bases and J by 8 bases, with 17 bases between. The CDR3 loop is CASSTRRDSGGYTF. For the CDR3, the DNA is TGTGCCAGTAGTACCCGACGGGATTCGGGAGGCTACACCTTC.

The chain recombines TRBV5-4 with TRBJ2-7; 7 positions match TRBD1. The CDR3 consists of 15 residues. Germline CDR1 SGHNT, CDR2 YYREEE (reference sequence). Trimming took 4 bases from V and 3 from J; bases not matched to a gene: 10. The CDR3 loop is CASSRGTVQVYEQYF. CDR3 sequence (DNA): TGTGCCAGCAGCCGTGGGACAGTGCAAGTCTACGAGCAGTACTTC. Full variable domain (outside the CDR3, taken from reference TRBV5-4 and TRBJ2-7): ETGVTQSPTHLIKTRGQQVTLRCSSQSGHNTVSWYQQALGQGPQFIFQYYREEENGRGNFPPRFSGLQFPNYSSELNVNALELDDSALYLCASSRGTVQVYEQYFGPGTRLTVT.

There are a few counts of this clone. J is TRBJ1-1 and V is TRBV28; maybe TRBD1 (6 bases). The germline CDR1 and CDR2 sequences are MDHEN and SYDVKM. CDR3 length: 15 residues. Trimming left V 5 bases short and J 1 base short, with 14 bases between. The CDR3 bases are TGTGCCAGCAGTCCCCCTGGCAGGGGGAACACTGAAGCTTTCTTT. Translated: CASSPPGRGNTEAFF.

In its sample, this clone was seen a few times. The rearrangement links TRBV29-1 to TRBJ2-6; D is uncertain. From germline, CDR1 is SQVTM and CDR2 ANQGSEA. The CDR3 length is 13 residues. The germline V and J ends were trimmed by 3 bases and 0 bases, with 3 bases remaining between them. The CDR3 loop is CSVDGSGANVLTF. The CDR3 nucleotides are TGCAGCGTTGACGGCTCTGGGGCCAACGTCCTGACTTTC.

The gene calls are TRBV5-4 and TRBJ1-2; possibly TRBD1 for D (6 bases). The CDR3 extends over 15 amino acids. Germline V gene data show CDR1 as SGHNT and CDR2 as YYREEE (reference sequence). V was trimmed by 0 bases and J by 0 bases, leaving 9 bases between them. The CDR3 here is CASSLGQGTNYGYTF. Here the CDR3 DNA reads TGTGCCAGCAGCTTGGGCCAGGGGACTAACTATGGCTACACCTTC.

The J gene is TRBJ2-1, the V gene TRBV4-2; 13 bases fit TRBD2. This CDR3 has 19 residues. The germline gives CDR1 LGHNA, CDR2 YNFKEQ. J lost 4 bases, V lost 2 bases, and 11 bases had no gene match. The CDR3 DNA follows: TGTGCCAGCAGCCAAAAACGGACTAGCGGGAGACGATCGTACAATGAGCAGTTCTTC. Amino acids: CASSQKRTSGRRSYNEQFF.

The chain couples TRBV9 to TRBJ2-1; D is ambiguous. Per the germline V gene, CDR1 is SGDLS and CDR2 is YYNGEE. The V end lost 6 bases, the J end lost 7 bases, and 17 bases lay between the germline ends. The CDR3 runs 14 residues. CDR3 protein: CASNSGIHLNEQFF. The CDR3 DNA sequence: TGTGCCAGCAATTCGGGTATACATCTGAATGAGCAGTTCTTC.

The chain carries TRBV19 and TRBJ2-7, with TRBD2 identical over 8 bases. V lost 7 bases and J lost 2; bases outside the gene matches: 13. Per germline, CDR1 LNHDA and CDR2 SQIVND (reference sequence). The CDR3 loop spans 16 amino acids. The CDR3 coding sequence is TGTGCCAGTACCCTCGGGGGGGCAGGGACCCCCTACGAGCAGTACTTC. Amino acids: CASTLGGAGTPYEQYF.

This chain uses TRBV29-1 with TRBJ2-1, with TRBD2 identical over 8 bases. Germline assignment: CDR1 SQVTM and CDR2 ANQGSEA. This CDR3 region has 15 residues. The V segment lost 2 bases and the J segment 7 bases; nucleotides outside the gene matches: 10. The CDR3 sequence: CSVENPGLGRNEQFF. The DNA of the CDR3 is TGCAGCGTTGAAAATCCGGGACTAGGAAGAAATGAGCAGTTCTTC.

J is TRBJ2-7 and V is TRBV27, with 7 bases lining up with TRBD2. CDR1 is MNHEY, CDR2 SMNVEV, per germline (reference sequence). The trim removed 6 bases at V and 3 bases at J, leaving 11 bases unmatched. This CDR3 has 15 amino acids. The CDR3 here is CASRLLGGFDYEQYF. The CDR3 region has the DNA TGTGCCAGCAGGTTACTGGGGGGGTTCGACTACGAGCAGTACTTC.

The chain employs TRBV21-1 and TRBJ1-2; the table's TRBD1 call for D was not verified on the DNA. TRBV21-1 is an annotated pseudogene. This CDR3 has 16 amino acids. CDR3 bases: TGTGCCAGCAGCAAAGAGGGACAGACCGCTTGTTATGGCTACACCTTC. Translation gives CASSKEGQTACYGYTF.

The chain has TRBV14 and TRBJ1-1; possibly TRBD1 for D (5 bases). CDR3 length: 13 amino acids. CDR1 is SGHDN and CDR2 is FVKESK in the germline V gene. Trimming stripped 0 bases from V and 11 bases from J, with 13 bases between. CDR3 sequence: CASSQDFPGKAFF. In DNA, the CDR3 is TGTGCCAGCAGCCAAGATTTTCCAGGGAAGGCTTTCTTT.

The chain combines TRBV2 with TRBJ2-2, with 9 bases matching TRBD1. Per the germline V gene, CDR1 is SNHLY and CDR2 is FYNNEI. CDR3 length equals 15 residues. V shed 6 bases and J 3 bases; nucleotides not matched to a gene: 5. The CDR3 sequence: CASSIQGAYTGELFF. The CDR3 nucleotides read TGTGCCAGCAGCATACAGGGGGCGTACACCGGGGAGCTGTTTTTT.

The CDR3 nucleotides read TGTGCCAGCAGTTTAAGGACTAGCGGCTACAATGAGCAGTTCTTC. It codes for CASSLRTSGYNEQFF. The chain uses TRBV27 and TRBJ2-1; 10 nucleotides match TRBD2. Losses at the gene ends were 2 bases for V and 3 bases for J; bases not matched to a gene: 1. Looked up from germline, CDR1 is MNHEY and CDR2 is SMNVEV (reference sequence). The CDR3 has 15 residues.

In this sample, this clone turned up a few times. CDR3 sequence (DNA): TGTGCCAGCAGCCAAGATTACCGGACTAGCGGGTACCTCTCCTACGAGCAGTACTTC. This codes for CASSQDYRTSGYLSYEQYF. The rearrangement links TRBV4-2 to TRBJ2-7; 11 nucleotides align to TRBD2. The CDR3 extends over 19 amino acids. Losses at the gene ends were 0 bases for V and 0 bases for J; bases not matched to a gene: 10. The germline V gene encodes CDR1 LGHNA and CDR2 YNFKEQ.

This sequence joins TRBV5-1 and TRBJ2-5; 7 bases line up with TRBD1. Losses at the gene ends were 6 bases for V and 0 bases for J; bases not matched to a gene: 2. The germline V gene has CDR1 SGHRS and CDR2 YFSETQ. The CDR3 loop spans 13 amino acids. For the CDR3, the DNA is TGCGCCAGCAAGGACAGGAACCAAGAGACCCAGTACTTC. Translation: CASKDRNQETQYF.

A few counts support this clone. The CDR3 DNA is TGTGCCAGCAGCTCCCTCCACCAAGAGACCCAGTACTTC. Translation: CASSSLHQETQYF. The V gene is TRBV7-2, the J gene TRBJ2-5; D remains unclear. Trimming removed 4 bases from V and 0 bases from J, with 6 bases in between. The CDR3 runs 13 residues. Germline values: CDR1 SGHTA, CDR2 FQGNSA.

V gene TRBV2 combines with J gene TRBJ1-2; a weak D match, TRBD1 (6 bases). V gave up 8 bases and J gave up 0 bases, with 10 bases separating them. From germline, CDR1 is SNHLY and CDR2 FYNNEI. The CDR3 totals 13 residues. The CDR3 sequence is CASDRTSNYGYTF. DNA for the CDR3: TGTGCCAGCGACAGGACCTCTAACTATGGCTACACCTTC.